This T cell receptor (beta chain) is from a study of post-analysis software for immune sequencing data. Findings and caveats of the study: When the samples were clustered directly with F measure, those that had been prepared in the same batch showed strong co-clustering. Multiple sclerosis was associated with a significant reduction in normalized Chao1 diversity relative to controls.

Unique molecular identifiers were present in the TCR beta cDNA libraries. TCRdb reprocessed the PCR reads with MiXCR, giving one entry per CDR3 protein. The sample includes 400,000 to 500,000 distinct CDR3 sequences, 30% to 45% of them seen just once. A few counts support this clonotype. Its antigen remains unknown. The TCR originated in a girl aged 2 to 10 with multiple sclerosis. Sequenced input: blood.

In DNA form, the CDR3 reads TGCAGTGCTAGAGTCGTAGAATTACCTTACAATGAGCAGTTCTTC. This gives the protein CSARVVELPYNEQFF. This chain connects TRBV20-1 to TRBJ2-1, with D unclear. Germline V CDR1 and CDR2: DFQATT, SNEGSKA (reference sequence). The CDR3 covers 15 residues. Trimming stripped 1 base from V and 4 bases from J, with 14 bases between.